The sequence of this T cell receptor beta chain was determined in a study of control samples from healthy donors and cancer patients (dated by TCRdb to the early 2020s). Library method: the immunoSEQ multiplex PCR assay. Sourced from immuneACCESS, this table was stored by TCRdb with only in-frame sequences that have V and J called. A share of the clones is absent; for the studies checked, an unresolved V gene accounts for under half, and the remainder has no known explanation. Counted in this sample were about 130,000 clones; around 90% of them appeared once. Of the sample, less than 7% falls within the top ten clones. About this clone: The antigen it recognizes is unknown. No clone much larger than this one lies a single base away; base qualities are absent.

Taken from cysteine to phenylalanine, the CDR3 has 14 residues. Of the read, only the CDR3 DNA is kept; its 42 bases are in frame from base 1. CDR1 and CDR2, per the germline V gene, are SGDLS and YYNGEE. V is pared back by 3 bases and J by 6 bases, with 16 bases lying between the germline termini. This clonotype was obtained from a man aged 18 to 35 in good health. Recombination joined TRBV9 with TRBJ2-7; a weak D assignment points to TRBD2 (5 bases agree). The sample consisted of blood. The nucleotide sequence reads as follows: TGTGCCAGCAGCGCTACTAGTCTCGGTGGCGAGCAGTACTTC. This is translated as CASSATSLGGEQYF.